This is a list of T cell receptor beta chains from one sample in a study of Ad26.COV2.S vaccination and SARS-CoV-2 variants. Method: immunoSEQ multiplex PCR; TCRdb's copy keeps in-frame clones and lacks some. The sample has around 450,000 clones, around 87% seen once. This sample comprised peripheral blood, obtained in a trial of Ad26.COV2.S vaccine versus placebo. These receptors all stem from a person between 18 and 65 years old who received the Ad26.COV2.S COVID-19 vaccine or a placebo. The CDR3 runs from the conserved cysteine through the conserved F or W. The D gene is left open where the match is weak. Clone size appears in some rows only: once, few, many, or a class for an expanded clone.

v_gene	abundance	d_gene	j_gene	CDR3nt	CDR3aa
TRBV10-3	.	.	TRBJ1-5	TGTGCCATCAGTGAGTCGAATCAATGGAATCAGCCCCAGCATTTT	CAISESNQWNQPQHF
TRBV15	.	.	TRBJ1-2	TGTGCCACCAGCAGAGATCGGAGAAGTCAGAACAACTATGGCTACACCTTC	CATSRDRRSQNNYGYTF
TRBV11-2	.	TRBD1	TRBJ2-7	TGTGCCAGCAGCCCGATACAGGGGGTAAGAGAGCAGTACTTC	CASSPIQGVREQYF
TRBV30	.	.	TRBJ2-7	TGTGCCTGGACTAACCGGGAATTGCCGTACTTC	CAWTNRELPYF
TRBV28	few	.	TRBJ1-6	TGTGCCAGCAGAGTATGGATACTTAATTCACCCCTCCACTTT	CASRVWILNSPLHF
TRBV6-5	once	TRBD1	TRBJ2-1	TGTGCCAGCAGCAGGGACAGGTCCTTTGAGCAGTTCTTC	CASSRDRSFEQFF
TRBV19	once	.	TRBJ2-3	TGTGCCAGTAGTATAGAGACTACAGATACGCAGTATTTT	CASSIETTDTQYF
TRBV19	few	.	TRBJ1-3	TGTGCCAGTAGGGTACAGGTTTCTGGAAACACCATATATTTT	CASRVQVSGNTIYF
TRBV7-3	once	.	TRBJ1-1	TGTGCCAGCAGCTTACAGATGAACACTGAAGCTTTCTTT	CASSLQMNTEAFF
TRBV20-1	.	.	TRBJ2-1	TGCAGTGCTAGTTCGGACTTCCCCTACAATGAGCAGTTCTTC	CSASSDFPYNEQFF
TRBV7-9	few	.	TRBJ1-2	TGTGCCAGCAGCTTCGTGACGGATACTAGCGGCTACACCTTC	CASSFVTDTSGYTF
TRBV5-8	.	.	TRBJ2-7	TGTGCCAGCAGCTTGCGGGACTCCTACGAGCAGTACTTC	CASSLRDSYEQYF
TRBV5-1	.	.	TRBJ2-2	TGCGCCAGCAGCTTGGTGACAGGGAGGATCGCCGGGGAGCTGTTTTTT	CASSLVTGRIAGELFF
TRBV2	.	.	TRBJ1-1	TGTGCCAGCAAGGTTGGGGGCACTGAAGCTTTCTTT	CASKVGGTEAFF
TRBV10-3	.	.	TRBJ2-2	TGTGCCATCAGGGACCCCGGGGAGCTGTTTTTT	CAIRDPGELFF
TRBV2	.	TRBD1	TRBJ2-7	TGTGCCAGCAGGCGACAGGGAAAGACCTACGAGCAGTACTTC	CASRRQGKTYEQYF
TRBV12-3/TRBV12-4	.	.	TRBJ1-5	TGTGCCAGCAGTTTAAGGTGGAAACCCCAGCATTTT	CASSLRWKPQHF
TRBV28	.	TRBD1	TRBJ2-2	TGTGCCAGTTGCACCGGGACAGGATTTGGGGAGCTGTTTTTT	CASCTGTGFGELFF
TRBV10-3	.	TRBD2	TRBJ2-7	TGTGCCATCAGTGAGCCCCCCGGGACTAGCGGGGGGACTGCTGAGCAGTACTTC	CAISEPPGTSGGTAEQYF
TRBV4-3	.	.	TRBJ1-2	TGCGCCAGCAGCCAAGGTTCCGAGATCAGGGACTATGGCTACACCTTC	CASSQGSEIRDYGYTF
TRBV18	.	.	TRBJ2-3	TGTGCCAGCTCACCCCCGAGCACAGATACGCAGTATTTT	CASSPPSTDTQYF
TRBV4-1	.	TRBD1	TRBJ2-7	TGCGCCAGCAGCCAATCTCCGGGACAGGGAAACTACGAGCAGTACTTC	CASSQSPGQGNYEQYF
TRBV2	.	.	TRBJ2-2	TGTGCCAGCAGGGGAAACACCGGGGAGCTGTTTTTT	CASRGNTGELFF
TRBV28	.	TRBD1	TRBJ1-6	TGTGCCAGCAACGACAGGGCCTATAATTCACCCCTCCACTTT	CASNDRAYNSPLHF
TRBV27	.	TRBD1	TRBJ2-7	TGTGCCAGCAGTCCCCTAGGAACCGGGACAGGTATTTACGAGCAGTACTTC	CASSPLGTGTGIYEQYF
TRBV11-3	.	.	TRBJ2-3	TGTGCCAGCAGCTTTACGCCAGATACGCAGTATTTT	CASSFTPDTQYF
TRBV5-1	.	TRBD1	TRBJ2-1	TGCGCCAGCAGCTTGGGACCGGGACAGGGCTACAATGAGCAGTTCTTC	CASSLGPGQGYNEQFF
TRBV7-2	.	.	TRBJ1-1	TGTGCCAGCAGCTTAGTTGGGGCCCCGAACACTGAAGCTTTCTTT	CASSLVGAPNTEAFF
TRBV29-1	.	.	TRBJ1-1	TGCAGCGCGTCGGTGGGGGGGGACACTGAAGCTTTCTTT	CSASVGGDTEAFF
TRBV10-3	.	TRBD1	TRBJ1-2	TGTGCCATCAGTGAGAAAACCGGATTTGGAGACAGGGACTATGGCTACACCTTC	CAISEKTGFGDRDYGYTF
TRBV5-1	.	TRBD1	TRBJ2-2	TGCGCCAGCAGCCACGCAACAGGGGCCGACACCGGGGAGCTGTTTTTT	CASSHATGADTGELFF
TRBV12-3/TRBV12-4	.	.	TRBJ1-4	TGTGCCAGCAGGGGGGGCACGGGGGAAAAACTGTTTTTT	CASRGGTGEKLFF
TRBV7-2	.	.	TRBJ2-2	TGTGCCAGCAGCCGGCGAAGGGCTACCCGTCCCGGGGAGCTGTTTTTT	CASSRRRATRPGELFF
TRBV11-2	once	.	TRBJ2-7	TGTGCCAGCAGCTCTCAGGGGGGGAGCTCCTACGAGCAGTACTTC	CASSSQGGSSYEQYF
TRBV11-2	once	.	TRBJ2-3	TGTGCCAGCAGCTTACCCCTCGGAGGGGAATCAGATACGCAGTATTTT	CASSLPLGGESDTQYF
TRBV4-3	.	TRBD1	TRBJ1-3	TGCGCCAGCAGCCAAGAAGCGGACAGGGGGCTTGGAAACACCATATATTTT	CASSQEADRGLGNTIYF
TRBV5-1	.	TRBD2	TRBJ2-7	TGCGCCAGCAGCTGGAGCGGGACGGTGGAAAGCTCCTACGAGCAGTACTTC	CASSWSGTVESSYEQYF
TRBV28	.	.	TRBJ2-1	TGTGCCAGCAACCTACGCAGCACTAGATCCTACAATGAGCAGTTCTTC	CASNLRSTRSYNEQFF
TRBV4-1	.	.	TRBJ2-7	TGCGCCAGCAGCCCAGGGAACGAGCAGTACTTC	CASSPGNEQYF
TRBV9	.	TRBD2	TRBJ2-5	TGTGCCAGCAGCGTAGGCGGGGGACGCCAAGAGACCCAGTACTTC	CASSVGGGRQETQYF
TRBV4-3	.	.	TRBJ1-1	TGCGCCAGCAGCCAGGTTACTTTTGGACGGTTTGAAGCTTTCTTT	CASSQVTFGRFEAFF